Listed below are T cell receptor beta chains from one sample, sequenced in a study of blood T cell repertoires in COVID-19. Method: immunoSEQ multiplex PCR; TCRdb's copy keeps in-frame clones and lacks some. The sample contains 170,000 or so clones, 70% to 90% of which appear only once. The sequenced material came from peripheral blood. The receptors were sampled from a middle-aged man with active or convalescent COVID-19. Both conserved end residues are part of each CDR3. A D gene is named only where the DNA matches it firmly.

v_gene: TRBV19; j_gene: TRBJ2-1; d_gene: TRBD2; CDR3aa: CASSVGLAGGDEQFF; CDR3nt: TGTGCCAGTAGTGTTGGACTAGCGGGGGGGGATGAGCAGTTCTTC
v_gene: TRBV27; j_gene: TRBJ1-5; d_gene: .; CDR3aa: CASRYKEGPQPQHF; CDR3nt: TGTGCCAGCAGGTATAAGGAGGGTCCTCAGCCCCAGCATTTT
v_gene: TRBV28; j_gene: TRBJ1-4; d_gene: .; CDR3aa: CASSLVRVSHPSNEKLFF; CDR3nt: TGTGCCAGCAGTTTGGTTCGAGTCTCCCACCCATCGAATGAAAAACTGTTTTTT
v_gene: TRBV12-3/TRBV12-4; j_gene: TRBJ2-5; d_gene: .; CDR3aa: CASSLEQTQYF; CDR3nt: TGTGCCAGCAGTTTGGAGCAGACCCAGTACTTC
v_gene: TRBV3-1/TRBV3-2; j_gene: TRBJ2-7; d_gene: TRBD2; CDR3aa: CASSASGRSSYEQYF; CDR3nt: TGTGCCAGCAGCGCTAGCGGGCGGAGCTCCTACGAGCAGTACTTC
v_gene: TRBV12-3/TRBV12-4; j_gene: TRBJ1-6; d_gene: .; CDR3aa: CASRSSYNSPLHF; CDR3nt: TGTGCCAGCAGGAGCTCCTATAATTCACCCCTCCACTTT
v_gene: TRBV14; j_gene: TRBJ2-5; d_gene: .; CDR3aa: CASSRIRGEETQYF; CDR3nt: TGTGCCAGCAGCCGTATCAGGGGGGAAGAGACCCAGTACTTC
v_gene: TRBV27; j_gene: TRBJ1-5; d_gene: TRBD1; CDR3aa: CASSLFGQGRWGDQPQHF; CDR3nt: TGTGCCAGCAGTTTATTCGGACAGGGAAGATGGGGCGATCAGCCCCAGCATTTT
v_gene: TRBV18; j_gene: TRBJ1-4; d_gene: .; CDR3aa: CASSPQVGKLFF; CDR3nt: TGTGCCAGCTCACCGCAGGTCGGAAAACTGTTTTTT
v_gene: TRBV19; j_gene: TRBJ1-2; d_gene: .; CDR3aa: CASSRQSYGYTF; CDR3nt: TGTGCCAGTAGCCGACAGAGCTATGGCTACACCTTC
v_gene: TRBV6-5; j_gene: TRBJ1-2; d_gene: .; CDR3aa: CASSYGGEGGYTF; CDR3nt: TGTGCCAGCAGTTACGGAGGGGAAGGGGGCTACACCTTC
v_gene: TRBV2; j_gene: TRBJ2-1; d_gene: TRBD2; CDR3aa: CASSDIGLAGYYNEQFF; CDR3nt: TGTGCCAGCAGTGATATCGGGCTAGCGGGCTATTACAATGAGCAGTTCTTC
v_gene: TRBV6-2/TRBV6-3; j_gene: TRBJ2-2; d_gene: .; CDR3aa: CASSYETEGGGELFF; CDR3nt: TGTGCCAGCAGTTACGAAACAGAGGGCGGCGGGGAGCTGTTTTTT
v_gene: TRBV7-8; j_gene: TRBJ2-7; d_gene: TRBD1; CDR3aa: CASSPPGTGTYEQYF; CDR3nt: TGTGCCAGCAGCCCGCCCGGGACAGGGACCTACGAGCAGTACTTC
v_gene: TRBV28; j_gene: TRBJ1-4; d_gene: .; CDR3aa: CASNPGRGGTTNEKLFF; CDR3nt: TGTGCCAGCAACCCAGGCCGCGGGGGGACAACTAATGAAAAACTGTTTTTT
v_gene: TRBV9; j_gene: TRBJ1-1; d_gene: .; CDR3aa: CASSVEPSGGTEAFF; CDR3nt: TGTGCCAGCAGCGTAGAGCCCTCCGGGGGCACTGAAGCTTTCTTT
v_gene: TRBV6-5; j_gene: TRBJ1-1; d_gene: .; CDR3aa: CASSYPGNTEAFF; CDR3nt: TGTGCCAGCAGTTACCCGGGTAACACTGAAGCTTTCTTT